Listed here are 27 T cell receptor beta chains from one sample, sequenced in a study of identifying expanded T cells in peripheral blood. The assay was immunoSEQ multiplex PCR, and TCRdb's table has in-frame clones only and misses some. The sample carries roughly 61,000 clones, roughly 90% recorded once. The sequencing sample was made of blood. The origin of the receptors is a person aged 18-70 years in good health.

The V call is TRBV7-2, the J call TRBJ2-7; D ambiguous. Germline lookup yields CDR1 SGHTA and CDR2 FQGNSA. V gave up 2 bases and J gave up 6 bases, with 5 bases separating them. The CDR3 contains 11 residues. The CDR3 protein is CASSLSAEQYF. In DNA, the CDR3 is TGTGCCAGCAGCTTATCCGCCGAGCAGTACTTC.

CDR3 DNA sequence: TGTGCCAGCTTAACTAACGAGCGCTACGACAATGAGCAGTTCTTC. Translated: CASLTNERYDNEQFF. This sequence joins TRBV7-9 and TRBJ2-1; no definite D call. V dropped 8 bases and J dropped 5 bases, with 19 bases sitting between them. The CDR3 contains 15 residues. Germline values: CDR1 SEHNR, CDR2 FQNEAQ (reference sequence).

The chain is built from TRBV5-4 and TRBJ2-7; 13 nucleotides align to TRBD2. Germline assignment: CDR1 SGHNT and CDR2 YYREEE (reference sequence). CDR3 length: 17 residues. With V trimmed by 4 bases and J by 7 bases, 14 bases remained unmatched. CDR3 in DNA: TGTGCCAGCAGCCATCCCGGGACTAGCGGGAAGGCGGGGGAGCAGTACTTC. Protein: CASSHPGTSGKAGEQYF. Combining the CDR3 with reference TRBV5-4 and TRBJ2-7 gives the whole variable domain ETGVTQSPTHLIKTRGQQVTLRCSSQSGHNTVSWYQQALGQGPQFIFQYYREEENGRGNFPPRFSGLQFPNYSSELNVNALELDDSALYLCASSHPGTSGKAGEQYFGPGTRLTVT.

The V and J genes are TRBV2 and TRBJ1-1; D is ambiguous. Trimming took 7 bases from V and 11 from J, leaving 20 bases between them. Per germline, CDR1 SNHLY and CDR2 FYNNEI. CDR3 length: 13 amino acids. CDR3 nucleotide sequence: TGTGCCAGCAACAAACGCAGCGGTCCAGAGGCTTTCTTT. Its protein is CASNKRSGPEAFF. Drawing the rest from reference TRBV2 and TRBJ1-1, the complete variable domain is EPEVTQTPSHQVTQMGQEVILRCVPISNHLYFYWYRQILGQKVEFLVSFYNNEISEKSEIFDDQFSVERPDGSNFTLKIRSTKLEDSAMYFCASNKRSGPEAFFGQGTRLTVV.

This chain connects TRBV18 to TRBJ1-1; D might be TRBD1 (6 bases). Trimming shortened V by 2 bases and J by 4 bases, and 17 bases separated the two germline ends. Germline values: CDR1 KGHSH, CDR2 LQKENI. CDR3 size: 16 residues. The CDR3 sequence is CASSPFRGAEGTEAFF. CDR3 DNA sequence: TGTGCCAGCTCACCATTCCGGGGGGCAGAGGGCACTGAAGCTTTCTTT.

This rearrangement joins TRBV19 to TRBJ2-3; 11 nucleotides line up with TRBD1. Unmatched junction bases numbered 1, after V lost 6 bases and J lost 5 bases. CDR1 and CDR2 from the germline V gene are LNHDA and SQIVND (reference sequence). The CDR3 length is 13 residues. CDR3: CASRDRGQDTQYF. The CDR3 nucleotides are TGTGCCAGTAGGGACAGGGGGCAAGATACGCAGTATTTT.

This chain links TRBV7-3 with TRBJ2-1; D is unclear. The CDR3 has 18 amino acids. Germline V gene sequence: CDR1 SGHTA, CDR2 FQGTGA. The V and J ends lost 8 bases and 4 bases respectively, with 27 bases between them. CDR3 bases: TGTGCCAGCTCCCTAAGCCCGGGTTGGCTTAATGATTACAATGAGCAGTTCTTC. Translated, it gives CASSLSPGWLNDYNEQFF.

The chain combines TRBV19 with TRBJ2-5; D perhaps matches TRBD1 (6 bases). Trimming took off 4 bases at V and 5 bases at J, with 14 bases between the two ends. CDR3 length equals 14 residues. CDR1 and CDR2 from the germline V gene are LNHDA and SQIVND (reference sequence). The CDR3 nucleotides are TGTGCCAGTAGTACGACAGGCCGGGGCGAGACCCAGTACTTC. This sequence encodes CASSTTGRGETQYF.

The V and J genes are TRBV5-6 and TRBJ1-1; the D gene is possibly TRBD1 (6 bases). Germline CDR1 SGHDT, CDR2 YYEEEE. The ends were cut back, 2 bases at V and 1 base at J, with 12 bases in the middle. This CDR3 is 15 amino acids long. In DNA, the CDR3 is TGTGCCAGCAGCTTCCCGGGACAAGGGAACACTGAAGCTTTCTTT. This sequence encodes CASSFPGQGNTEAFF.

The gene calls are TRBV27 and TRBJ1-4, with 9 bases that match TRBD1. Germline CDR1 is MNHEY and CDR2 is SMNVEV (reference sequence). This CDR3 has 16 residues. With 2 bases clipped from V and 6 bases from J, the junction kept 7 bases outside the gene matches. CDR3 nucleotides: TGTGCCAGCAGTTTAGTACAGGGGGCTGCGTATGAAAAACTGTTTTTT. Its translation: CASSLVQGAAYEKLFF.

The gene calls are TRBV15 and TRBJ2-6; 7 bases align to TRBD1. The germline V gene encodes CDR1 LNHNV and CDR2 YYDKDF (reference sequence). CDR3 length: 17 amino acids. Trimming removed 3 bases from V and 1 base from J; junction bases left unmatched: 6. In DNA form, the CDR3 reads TGTGCCACCAGCAGGGATACAGGGGTTTCTGGGGCCAACGTCCTGACTTTC. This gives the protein CATSRDTGVSGANVLTF.

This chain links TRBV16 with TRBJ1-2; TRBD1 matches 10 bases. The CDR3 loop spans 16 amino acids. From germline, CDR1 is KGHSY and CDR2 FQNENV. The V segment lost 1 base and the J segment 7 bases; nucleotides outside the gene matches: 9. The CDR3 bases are TGTGCCAGCAGCCAATTCTGGGACAGGGGTGTCGGTGGCTACACCTTC. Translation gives CASSQFWDRGVGGYTF.

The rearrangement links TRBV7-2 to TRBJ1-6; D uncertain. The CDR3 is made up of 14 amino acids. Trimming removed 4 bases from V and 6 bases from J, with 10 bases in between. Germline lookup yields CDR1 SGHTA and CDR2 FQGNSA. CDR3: CASSSTMGNSPLHF. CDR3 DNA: TGTGCCAGCAGCTCAACCATGGGTAATTCACCCCTCCACTTT.

The CDR3 coding sequence is TGTGCCAGCAGCCAGCCGGGACTGGCCTACAATGAGCAGTTCTTC. This encodes CASSQPGLAYNEQFF. The rearrangement joins TRBV7-2 to TRBJ2-1; perhaps TRBD2 as D (6 bases). Germline assignment: CDR1 SGHTA and CDR2 FQGNSA. This CDR3 has 15 amino acids. V dropped 5 bases and J dropped 2 bases, with 13 bases sitting between them.

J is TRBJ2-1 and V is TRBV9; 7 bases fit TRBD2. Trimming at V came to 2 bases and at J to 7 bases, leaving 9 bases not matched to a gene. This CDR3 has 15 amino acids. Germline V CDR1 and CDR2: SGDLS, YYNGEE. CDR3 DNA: TGTGCCAGCAGCGTCGCTAGCGGTCTAGGGAATGAGCAGTTCTTC. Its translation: CASSVASGLGNEQFF.

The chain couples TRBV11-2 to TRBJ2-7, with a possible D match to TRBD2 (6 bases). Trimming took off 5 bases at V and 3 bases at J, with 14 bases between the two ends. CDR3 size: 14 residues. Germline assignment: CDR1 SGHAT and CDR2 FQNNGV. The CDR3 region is CASSQDSGLYEQYF. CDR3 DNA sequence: TGTGCCAGCAGCCAGGATAGCGGTCTCTACGAGCAGTACTTC. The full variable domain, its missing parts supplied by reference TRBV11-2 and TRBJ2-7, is EAGVAQSPRYKIIEKRQSVAFWCNPISGHATLYWYQQILGQGPKLLIQFQNNGVVDDSQLPKDRFSAERLKGVDSTLKIQPAKLEDSAVYLCASSQDSGLYEQYFGPGTRLTVT.

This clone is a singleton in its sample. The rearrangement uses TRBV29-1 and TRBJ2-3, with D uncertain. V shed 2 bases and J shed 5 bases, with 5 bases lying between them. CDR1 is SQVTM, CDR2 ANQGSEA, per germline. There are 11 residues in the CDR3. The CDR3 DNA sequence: TGCAGCGTTGAACAAGGAGATACGCAGTATTTT. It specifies CSVEQGDTQYF.

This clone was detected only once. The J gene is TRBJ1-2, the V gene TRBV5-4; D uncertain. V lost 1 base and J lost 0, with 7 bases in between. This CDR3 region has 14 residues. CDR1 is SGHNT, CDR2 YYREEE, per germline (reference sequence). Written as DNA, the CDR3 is TGTGCCAGCAGCTTGAGGAGGACTAACTATGGCTACACCTTC. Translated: CASSLRRTNYGYTF.

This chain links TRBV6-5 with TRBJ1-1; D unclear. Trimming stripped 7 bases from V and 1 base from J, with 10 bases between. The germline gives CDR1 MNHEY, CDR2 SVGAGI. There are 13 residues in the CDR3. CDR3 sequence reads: CASTLHPNTEAFF. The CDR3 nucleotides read TGTGCCAGCACCCTACACCCGAACACTGAAGCTTTCTTT.

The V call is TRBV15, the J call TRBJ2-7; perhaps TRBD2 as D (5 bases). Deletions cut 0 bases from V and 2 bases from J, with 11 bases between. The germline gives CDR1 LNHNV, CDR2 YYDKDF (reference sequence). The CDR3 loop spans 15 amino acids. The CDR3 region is CATSRDQAGTYEQYF. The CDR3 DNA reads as TGTGCCACCAGCAGAGATCAGGCGGGTACCTACGAGCAGTACTTC.

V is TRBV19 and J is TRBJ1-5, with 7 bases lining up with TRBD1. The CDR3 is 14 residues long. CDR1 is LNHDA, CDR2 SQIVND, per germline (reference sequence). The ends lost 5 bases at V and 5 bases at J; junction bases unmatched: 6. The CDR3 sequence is CASSLRQGDQPQHF. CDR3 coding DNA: TGTGCCAGTAGTCTTCGACAGGGTGATCAGCCCCAGCATTTT. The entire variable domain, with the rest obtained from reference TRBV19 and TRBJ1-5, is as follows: DGGITQSPKYLFRKEGQNVTLSCEQNLNHDAMYWYRQDPGQGLRLIYYSQIVNDFQKGDIAEGYSVSREKKESFPLTVTSAQKNPTAFYLCASSLRQGDQPQHFGDGTRLSIL.

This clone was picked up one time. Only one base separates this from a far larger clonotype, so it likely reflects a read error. Written as DNA, the CDR3 is TGCGCCAGCAGCGAACAGGGAGGGAGCTCCTACAATGAGCAGTTCTTC. It is translated as CASSEQGGSSYNEQFF. The chain employs TRBV5-1 and TRBJ2-1, with a weak D call TRBD2 (7 bases). Germline V gene data show CDR1 as SGHRS and CDR2 as YFSETQ. The CDR3 spans 16 residues. The V end lost 4 bases, the J end lost 0 bases, and 14 bases lay between the germline ends.

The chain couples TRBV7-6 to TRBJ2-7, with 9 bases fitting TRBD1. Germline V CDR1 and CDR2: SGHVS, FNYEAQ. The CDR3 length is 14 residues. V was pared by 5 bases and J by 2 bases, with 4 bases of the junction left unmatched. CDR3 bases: TGTGCCAGCAGCCCCGGGACAGGGCCCTACGAGCAGTACTTC. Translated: CASSPGTGPYEQYF.

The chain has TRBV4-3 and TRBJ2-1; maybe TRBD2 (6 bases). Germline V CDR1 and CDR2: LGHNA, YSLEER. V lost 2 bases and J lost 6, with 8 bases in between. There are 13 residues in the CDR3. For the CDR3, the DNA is TGCGCCAGCAGCCAATTCGGGGGCAATGAGCAGTTCTTC. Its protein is CASSQFGGNEQFF.

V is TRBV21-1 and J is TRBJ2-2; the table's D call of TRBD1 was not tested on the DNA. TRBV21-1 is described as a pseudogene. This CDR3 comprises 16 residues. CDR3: CASTPRQGAPTGELFF. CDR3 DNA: TGTGCCAGCACCCCTCGACAGGGGGCGCCCACCGGGGAGCTGTTTTTT.

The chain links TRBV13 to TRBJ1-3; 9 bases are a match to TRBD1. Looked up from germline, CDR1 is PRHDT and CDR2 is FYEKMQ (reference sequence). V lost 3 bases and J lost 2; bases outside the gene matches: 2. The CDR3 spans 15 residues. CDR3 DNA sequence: TGTGCCAGCAGCTTGGGACAGGGAACTGGAAACACCATATATTTT. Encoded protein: CASSLGQGTGNTIYF.

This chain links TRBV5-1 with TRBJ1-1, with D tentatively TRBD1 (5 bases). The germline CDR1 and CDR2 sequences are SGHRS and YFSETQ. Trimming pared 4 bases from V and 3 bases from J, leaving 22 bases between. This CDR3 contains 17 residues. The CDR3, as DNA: TGCGCCAGCAGCCTCGGTACGGAGGGGTGGTTGGACACTGAAGCTTTCTTT. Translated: CASSLGTEGWLDTEAFF.